This T cell receptor beta chain was sequenced in a study of T cells in Graves' hyperthyroidism and ophthalmopathy. Exclusion of patients followed from uncontrolled infection, other autoimmune disease, pregnancy or lactation. Clinicians diagnosed patients from clinical symptoms, serum thyroxine and TRAb, thyroid ultrasound and orbital computed tomography. RNA transcripts served as the template for amplifying TCR beta CDR3 regions. In the first-round RT-PCR of the TCR CDR3, the HTBI primer set was used. TCRdb analysed the multiplex PCR reads with MiXCR anew, one entry per CDR3 protein. The sample lists around 660,000 distinct CDR3 sequences, 45% occurring once. This clonotype was seen at least ten times. What it binds is unknown. Study-level findings and limits: Stable hyperthyroidism was told apart from ophthalmopathy by a model built on 13 V-J features.

The CDR3 length is 12 residues. The germline V and J ends were trimmed by 3 bases and 9 bases, with 14 bases remaining between them. Germline V gene data show CDR1 as SQVTM and CDR2 as ANQGSEA. The chain is built from TRBV29-1 and TRBJ1-2, with a tentative D call TRBD1 (6 bases). The sequenced material came from peripheral blood or thyroid tissue (not recorded which). The TCR sequence derives from an adult man with Graves' disease, either hyperthyroidism or ophthalmopathy (not recorded which). The CDR3 reads CSVDIQGVSYTF. Here the CDR3 DNA reads TGCAGCGTTGATATACAGGGCGTGAGCTACACCTTC.